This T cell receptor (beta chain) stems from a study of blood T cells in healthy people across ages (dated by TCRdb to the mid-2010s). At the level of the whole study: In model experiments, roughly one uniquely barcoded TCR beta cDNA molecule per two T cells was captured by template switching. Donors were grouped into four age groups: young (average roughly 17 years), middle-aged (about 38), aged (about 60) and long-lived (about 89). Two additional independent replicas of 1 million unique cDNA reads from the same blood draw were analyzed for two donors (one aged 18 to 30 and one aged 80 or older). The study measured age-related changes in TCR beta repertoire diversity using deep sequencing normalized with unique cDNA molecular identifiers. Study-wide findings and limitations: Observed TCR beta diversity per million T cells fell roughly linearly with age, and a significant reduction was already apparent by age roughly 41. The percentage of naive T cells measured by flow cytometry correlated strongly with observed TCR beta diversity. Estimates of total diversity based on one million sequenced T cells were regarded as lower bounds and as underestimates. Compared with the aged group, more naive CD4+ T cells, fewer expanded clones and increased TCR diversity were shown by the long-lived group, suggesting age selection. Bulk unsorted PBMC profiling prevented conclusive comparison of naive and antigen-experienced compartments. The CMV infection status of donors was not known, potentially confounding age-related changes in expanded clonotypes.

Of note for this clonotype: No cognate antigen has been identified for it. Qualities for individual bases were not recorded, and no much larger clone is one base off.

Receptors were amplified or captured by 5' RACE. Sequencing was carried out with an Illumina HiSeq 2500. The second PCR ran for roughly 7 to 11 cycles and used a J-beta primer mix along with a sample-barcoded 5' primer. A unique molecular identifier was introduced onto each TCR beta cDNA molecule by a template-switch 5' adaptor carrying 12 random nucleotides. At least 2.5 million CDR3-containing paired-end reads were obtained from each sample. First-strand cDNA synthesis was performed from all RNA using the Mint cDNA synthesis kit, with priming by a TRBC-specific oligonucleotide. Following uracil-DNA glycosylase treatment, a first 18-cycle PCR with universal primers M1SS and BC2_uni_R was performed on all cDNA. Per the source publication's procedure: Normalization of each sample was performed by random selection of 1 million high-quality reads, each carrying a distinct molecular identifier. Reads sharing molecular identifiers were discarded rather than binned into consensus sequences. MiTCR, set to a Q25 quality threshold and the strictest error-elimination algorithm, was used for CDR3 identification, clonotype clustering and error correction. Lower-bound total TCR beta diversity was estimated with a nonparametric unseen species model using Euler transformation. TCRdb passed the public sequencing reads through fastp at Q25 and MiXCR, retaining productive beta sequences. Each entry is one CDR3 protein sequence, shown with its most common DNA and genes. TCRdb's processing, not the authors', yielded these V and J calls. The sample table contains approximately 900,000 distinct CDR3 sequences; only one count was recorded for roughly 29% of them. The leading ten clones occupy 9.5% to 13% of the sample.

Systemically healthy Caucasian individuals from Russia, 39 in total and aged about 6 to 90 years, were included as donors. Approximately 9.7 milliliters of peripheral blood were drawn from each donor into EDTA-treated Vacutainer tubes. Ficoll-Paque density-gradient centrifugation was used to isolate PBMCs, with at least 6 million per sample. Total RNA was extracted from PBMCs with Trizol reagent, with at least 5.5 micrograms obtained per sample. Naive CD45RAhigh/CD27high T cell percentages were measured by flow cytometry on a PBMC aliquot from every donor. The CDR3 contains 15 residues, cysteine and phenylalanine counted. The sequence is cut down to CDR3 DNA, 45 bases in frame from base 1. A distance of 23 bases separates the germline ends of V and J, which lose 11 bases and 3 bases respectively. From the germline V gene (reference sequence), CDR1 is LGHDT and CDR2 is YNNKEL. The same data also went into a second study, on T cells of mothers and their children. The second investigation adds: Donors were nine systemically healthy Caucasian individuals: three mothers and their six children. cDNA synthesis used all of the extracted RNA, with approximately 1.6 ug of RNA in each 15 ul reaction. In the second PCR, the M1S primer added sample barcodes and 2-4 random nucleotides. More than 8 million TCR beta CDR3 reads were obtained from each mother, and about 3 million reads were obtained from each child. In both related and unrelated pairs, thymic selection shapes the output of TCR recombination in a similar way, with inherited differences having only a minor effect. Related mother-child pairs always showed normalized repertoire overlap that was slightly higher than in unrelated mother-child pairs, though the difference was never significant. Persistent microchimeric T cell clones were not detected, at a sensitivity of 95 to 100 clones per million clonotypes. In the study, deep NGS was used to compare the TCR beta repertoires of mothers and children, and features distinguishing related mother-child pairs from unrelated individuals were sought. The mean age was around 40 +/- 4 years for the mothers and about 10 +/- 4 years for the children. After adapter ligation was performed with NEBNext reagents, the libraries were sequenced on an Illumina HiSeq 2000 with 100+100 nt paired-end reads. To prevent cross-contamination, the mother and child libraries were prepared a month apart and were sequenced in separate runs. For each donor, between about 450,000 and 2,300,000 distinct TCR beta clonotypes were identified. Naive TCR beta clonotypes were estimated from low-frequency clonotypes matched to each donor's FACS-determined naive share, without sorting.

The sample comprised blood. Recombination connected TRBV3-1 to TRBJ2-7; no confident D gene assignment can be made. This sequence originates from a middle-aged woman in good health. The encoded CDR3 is CACTTAPGPIYEQYF. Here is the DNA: TGTGCCTGCACAACAGCTCCGGGCCCAATCTACGAGCAGTACTTC.